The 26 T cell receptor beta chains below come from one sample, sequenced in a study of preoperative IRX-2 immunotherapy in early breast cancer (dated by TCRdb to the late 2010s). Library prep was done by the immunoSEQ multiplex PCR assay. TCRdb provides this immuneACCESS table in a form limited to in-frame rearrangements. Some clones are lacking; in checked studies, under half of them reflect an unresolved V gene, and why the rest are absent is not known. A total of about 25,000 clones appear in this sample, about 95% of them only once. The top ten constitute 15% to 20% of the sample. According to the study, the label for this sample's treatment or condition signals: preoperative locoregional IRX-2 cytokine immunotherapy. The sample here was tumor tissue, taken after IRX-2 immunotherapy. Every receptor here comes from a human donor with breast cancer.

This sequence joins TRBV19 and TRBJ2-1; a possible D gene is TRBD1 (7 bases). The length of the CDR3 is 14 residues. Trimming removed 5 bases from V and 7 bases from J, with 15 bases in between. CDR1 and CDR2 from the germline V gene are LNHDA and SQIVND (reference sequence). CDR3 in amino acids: CASSLTGAGNEQFF. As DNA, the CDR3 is TGTGCCAGTAGTCTTACAGGGGCGGGGAATGAGCAGTTCTTC.

Here the CDR3 DNA reads TGTGCCAGCAGCTTAGAGGCTAGCGGATCCTACGAGCAGTACTTC. It encodes CASSLEASGSYEQYF. This rearrangement joins TRBV7-8 to TRBJ2-7, with 7 bases matching TRBD2. This CDR3 comprises 15 residues. V shed 1 base and J 1 base; nucleotides not matched to a gene: 4. Germline CDR1 reads SGHVS; CDR2 reads FQNEAQ.

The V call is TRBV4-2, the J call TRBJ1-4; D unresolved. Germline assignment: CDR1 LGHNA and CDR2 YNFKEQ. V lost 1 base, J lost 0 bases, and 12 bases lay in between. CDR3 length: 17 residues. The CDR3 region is CASSQAGSGTTNEKLFF. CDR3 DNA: TGTGCCAGCAGCCAAGCTGGGTCCGGGACAACTAATGAAAAACTGTTTTTT.

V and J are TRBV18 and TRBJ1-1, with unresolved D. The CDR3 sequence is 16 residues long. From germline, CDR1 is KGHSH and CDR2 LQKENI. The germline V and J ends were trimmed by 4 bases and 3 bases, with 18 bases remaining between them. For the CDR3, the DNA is TGTGCCAGCTCACGTCTCTCGACACCCGGGGACACTGAAGCTTTCTTT. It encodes CASSRLSTPGDTEAFF.

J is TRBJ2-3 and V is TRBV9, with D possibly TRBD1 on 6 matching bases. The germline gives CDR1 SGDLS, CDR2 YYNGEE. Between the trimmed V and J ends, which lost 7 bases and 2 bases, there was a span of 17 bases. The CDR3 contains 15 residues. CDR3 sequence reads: CASGGQRVTTDTQYF. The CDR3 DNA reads TGTGCCAGCGGGGGACAAAGGGTGACCACAGATACGCAGTATTTT.

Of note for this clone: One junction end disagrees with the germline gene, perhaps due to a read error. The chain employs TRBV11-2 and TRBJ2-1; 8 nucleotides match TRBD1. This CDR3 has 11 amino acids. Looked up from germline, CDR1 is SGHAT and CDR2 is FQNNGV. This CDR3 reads CASARQGASVF. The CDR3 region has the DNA TGTGCCAGCGCAAGGCAGGGGGCTTCGGTCTTC.

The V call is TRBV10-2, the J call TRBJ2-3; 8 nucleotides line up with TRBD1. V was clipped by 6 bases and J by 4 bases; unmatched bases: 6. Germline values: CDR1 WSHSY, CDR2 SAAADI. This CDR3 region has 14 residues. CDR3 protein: CASSGDRGPDTQYF. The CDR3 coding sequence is TGCGCCAGCAGCGGAGACAGGGGTCCAGATACGCAGTATTTT.

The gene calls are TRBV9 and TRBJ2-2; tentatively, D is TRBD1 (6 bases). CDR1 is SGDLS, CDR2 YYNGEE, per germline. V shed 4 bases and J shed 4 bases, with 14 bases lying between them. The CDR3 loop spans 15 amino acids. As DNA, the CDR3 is TGTGCCAGCAGCCTTTGGGGGCCGGGCACCGGGGAGCTGTTTTTT. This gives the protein CASSLWGPGTGELFF.

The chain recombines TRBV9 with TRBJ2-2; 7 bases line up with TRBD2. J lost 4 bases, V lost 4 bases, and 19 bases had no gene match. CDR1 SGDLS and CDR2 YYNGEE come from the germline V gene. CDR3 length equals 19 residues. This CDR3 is CASSPVRRTSPGITGELFF. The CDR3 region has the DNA TGTGCCAGCAGCCCCGTACGACGGACTAGTCCGGGGATCACCGGGGAGCTGTTTTTT.

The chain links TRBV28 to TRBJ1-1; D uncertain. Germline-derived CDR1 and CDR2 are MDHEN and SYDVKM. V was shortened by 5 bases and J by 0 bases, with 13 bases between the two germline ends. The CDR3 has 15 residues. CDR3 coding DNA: TGTGCCAGCAGTCCCCCCGCCACCCTGAACACTGAAGCTTTCTTT. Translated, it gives CASSPPATLNTEAFF.

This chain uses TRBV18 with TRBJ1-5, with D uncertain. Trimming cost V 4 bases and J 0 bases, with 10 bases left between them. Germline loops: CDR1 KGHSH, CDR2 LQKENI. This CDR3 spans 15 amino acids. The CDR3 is CASSQDGYSNQPQHF. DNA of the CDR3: TGTGCCAGCTCACAAGACGGATATAGCAATCAGCCCCAGCATTTT.

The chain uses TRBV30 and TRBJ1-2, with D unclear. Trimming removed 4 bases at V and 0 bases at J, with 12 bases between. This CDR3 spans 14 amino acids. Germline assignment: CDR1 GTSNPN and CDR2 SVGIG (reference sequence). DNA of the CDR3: TGTGCCTGGAATCCCAGGAGAACTAACTATGGCTACACCTTC. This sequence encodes CAWNPRRTNYGYTF.

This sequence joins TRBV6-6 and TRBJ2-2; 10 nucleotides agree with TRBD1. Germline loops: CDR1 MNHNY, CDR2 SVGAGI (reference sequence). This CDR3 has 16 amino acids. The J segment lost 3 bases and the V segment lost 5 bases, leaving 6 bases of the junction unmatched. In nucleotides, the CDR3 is TGTGCCAGCAGTCCCCGGGACAGGGGTTACACCGGGGAGCTGTTTTTT. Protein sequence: CASSPRDRGYTGELFF.

CDR3 in DNA: TGTGCCAGCAGCTTTACTAGCGGGAACTACAATGAGCAGTTCTTC. Amino acids: CASSFTSGNYNEQFF. The chain links TRBV11-2 to TRBJ2-1; 10 bases fit TRBD2. V was clipped by 3 bases and J by 3 bases; unmatched bases: 2. CDR3 length equals 15 residues. Germline values: CDR1 SGHAT, CDR2 FQNNGV.

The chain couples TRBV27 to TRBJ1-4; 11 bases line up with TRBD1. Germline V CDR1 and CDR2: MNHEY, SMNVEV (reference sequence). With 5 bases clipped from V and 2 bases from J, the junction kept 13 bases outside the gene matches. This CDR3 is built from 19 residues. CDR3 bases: TGTGCCAGCAGTCCCCGGGACAGGGGGAGGTACCTGACTAATGAAAAACTGTTTTTT. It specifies CASSPRDRGRYLTNEKLFF.

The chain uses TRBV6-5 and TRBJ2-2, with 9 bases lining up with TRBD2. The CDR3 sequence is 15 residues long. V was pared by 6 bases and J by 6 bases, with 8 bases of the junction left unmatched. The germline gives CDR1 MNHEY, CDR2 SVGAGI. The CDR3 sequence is CASSLRVAGAGELFF. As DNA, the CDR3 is TGTGCCAGCAGCTTGCGAGTAGCGGGAGCCGGGGAGCTGTTTTTT.

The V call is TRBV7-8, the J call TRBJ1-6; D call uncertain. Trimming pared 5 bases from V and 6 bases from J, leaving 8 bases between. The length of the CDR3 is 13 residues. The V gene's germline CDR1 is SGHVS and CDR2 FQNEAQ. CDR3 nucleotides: TGTGCCAGCAGCCTCCTTAGTAATTCACCCCTCCACTTT. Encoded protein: CASSLLSNSPLHF.

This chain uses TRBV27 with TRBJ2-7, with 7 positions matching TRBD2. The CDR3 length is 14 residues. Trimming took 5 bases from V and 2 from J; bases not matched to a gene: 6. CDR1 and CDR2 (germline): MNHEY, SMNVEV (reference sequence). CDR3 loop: CASSAGRGTYEQYF. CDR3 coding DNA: TGTGCCAGCAGTGCAGGGAGGGGCACCTACGAGCAGTACTTC.

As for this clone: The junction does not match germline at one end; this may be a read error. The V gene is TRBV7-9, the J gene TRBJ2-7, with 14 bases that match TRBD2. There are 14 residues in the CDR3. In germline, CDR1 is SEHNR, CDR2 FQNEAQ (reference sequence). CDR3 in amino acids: CASSPGLAGELQYF. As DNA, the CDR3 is TGCGCCAGCAGCCCGGGACTAGCGGGGGAACTGCAGTACTTC. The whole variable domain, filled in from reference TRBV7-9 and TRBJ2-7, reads DTGVSQNPRHKITKRGQNVTFRCDPISEHNRLYWYRQTLGQGPEFLTYFQNEAQLEKSRLLSDRFSAERPKGSFSTLEIQRTEQGDSAMYLCASSPGLAGELQYFGPGTRLTVT.

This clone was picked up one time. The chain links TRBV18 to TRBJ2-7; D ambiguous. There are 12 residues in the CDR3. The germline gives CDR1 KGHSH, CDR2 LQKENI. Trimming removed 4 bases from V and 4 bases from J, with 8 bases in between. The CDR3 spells CASSRLEYEQYF. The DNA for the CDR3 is TGTGCCAGCTCACGACTCGAGTACGAGCAGTACTTC.

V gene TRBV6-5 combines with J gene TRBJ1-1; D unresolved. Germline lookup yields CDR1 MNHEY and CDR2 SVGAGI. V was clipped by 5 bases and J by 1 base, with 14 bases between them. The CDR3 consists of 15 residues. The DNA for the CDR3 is TGTGCCAGCAGTCGTAGTCTGGCCTCGAACACTGAAGCTTTCTTT. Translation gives CASSRSLASNTEAFF.

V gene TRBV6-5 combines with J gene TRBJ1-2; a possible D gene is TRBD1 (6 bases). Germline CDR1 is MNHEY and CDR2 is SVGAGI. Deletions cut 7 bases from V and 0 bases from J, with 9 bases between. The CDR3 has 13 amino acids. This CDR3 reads CASNAGANYGYTF. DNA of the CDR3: TGTGCCAGCAATGCAGGGGCTAACTATGGCTACACCTTC.

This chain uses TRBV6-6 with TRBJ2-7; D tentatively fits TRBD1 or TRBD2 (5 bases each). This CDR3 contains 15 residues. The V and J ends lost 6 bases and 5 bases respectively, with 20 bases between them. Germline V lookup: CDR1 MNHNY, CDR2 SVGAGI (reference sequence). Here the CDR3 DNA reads TGTGCCAGCAGAACGGGACGGGACCGTGGGGACGAGCAGTACTTC. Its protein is CASRTGRDRGDEQYF.

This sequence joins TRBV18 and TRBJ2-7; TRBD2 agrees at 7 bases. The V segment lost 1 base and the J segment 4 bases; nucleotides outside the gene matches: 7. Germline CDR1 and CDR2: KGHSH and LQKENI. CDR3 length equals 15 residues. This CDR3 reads CASSPRAGVIYEQYF. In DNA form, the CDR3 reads TGTGCCAGCTCACCACGTGCGGGAGTTATATACGAGCAGTACTTC.

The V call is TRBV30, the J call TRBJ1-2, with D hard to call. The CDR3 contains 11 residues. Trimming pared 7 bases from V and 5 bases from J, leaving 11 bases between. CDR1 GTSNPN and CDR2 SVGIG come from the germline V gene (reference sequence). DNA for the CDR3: TGTGCCTCAAGGACTGAGTATGGCTACACCTTC. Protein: CASRTEYGYTF.

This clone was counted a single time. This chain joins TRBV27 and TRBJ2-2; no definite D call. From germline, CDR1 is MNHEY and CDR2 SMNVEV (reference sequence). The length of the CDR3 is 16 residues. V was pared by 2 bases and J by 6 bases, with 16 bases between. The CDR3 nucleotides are TGTGCCAGCAGTTTAGAGGTTCCTATGGTGGCCGGGGAGCTGTTTTTT. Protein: CASSLEVPMVAGELFF.